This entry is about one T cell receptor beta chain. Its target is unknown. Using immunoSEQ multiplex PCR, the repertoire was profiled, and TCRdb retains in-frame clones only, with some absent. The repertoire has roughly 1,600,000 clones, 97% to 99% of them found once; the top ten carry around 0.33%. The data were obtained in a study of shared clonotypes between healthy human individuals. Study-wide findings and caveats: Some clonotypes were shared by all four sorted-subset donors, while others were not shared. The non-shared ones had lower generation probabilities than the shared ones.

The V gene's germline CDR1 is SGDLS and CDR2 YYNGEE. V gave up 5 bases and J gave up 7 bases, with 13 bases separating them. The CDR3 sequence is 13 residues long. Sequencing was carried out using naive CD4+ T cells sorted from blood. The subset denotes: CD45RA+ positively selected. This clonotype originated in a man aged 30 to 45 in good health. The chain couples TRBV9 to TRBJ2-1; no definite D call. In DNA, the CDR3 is TGTGCCAGCAGTACCACTCTTCGGAATGAGCAGTTCTTC. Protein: CASSTTLRNEQFF.